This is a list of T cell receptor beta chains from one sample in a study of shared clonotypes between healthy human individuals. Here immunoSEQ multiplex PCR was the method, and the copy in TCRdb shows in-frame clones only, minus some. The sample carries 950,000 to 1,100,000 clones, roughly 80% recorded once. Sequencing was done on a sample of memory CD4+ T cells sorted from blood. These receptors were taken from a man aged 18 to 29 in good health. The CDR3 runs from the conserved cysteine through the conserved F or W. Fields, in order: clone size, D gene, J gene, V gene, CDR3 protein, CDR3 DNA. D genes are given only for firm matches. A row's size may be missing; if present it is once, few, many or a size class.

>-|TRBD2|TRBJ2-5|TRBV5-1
CASSFGTIQETQYF
TGCGCCAGCAGCTTCGGGACTATTCAAGAGACCCAGTACTTC
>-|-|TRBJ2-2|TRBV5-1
CASSLVASSGTGELFF
TGCGCCAGCAGCTTGGTAGCTAGCTCGGGCACCGGGGAGCTGTTTTTT
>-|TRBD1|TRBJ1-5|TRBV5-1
CASSSGTGNNQPQHF
TGCGCCAGCAGCTCCGGGACAGGGAATAATCAGCCCCAGCATTTT
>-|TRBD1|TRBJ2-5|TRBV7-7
CASSPTGERQETQYF
TGTGCTAGCAGCCCGACAGGGGAACGCCAAGAGACCCAGTACTTC
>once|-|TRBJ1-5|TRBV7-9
CASSAPGFGPQHF
TGTGCCAGCAGCGCCCCAGGGTTTGGGCCCCAGCATTTT
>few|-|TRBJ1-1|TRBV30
CAWSEGGNTEAFF
TGTGCCTGGAGTGAAGGGGGGAACACTGAAGCTTTCTTT
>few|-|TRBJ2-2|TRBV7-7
CAPLPGGAGELFF
TGTGCTCCCCTCCCCGGAGGGGCCGGGGAGCTGTTTTTT
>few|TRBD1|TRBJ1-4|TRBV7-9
CASSLATGGQNEKLFF
TGTGCCAGCAGCTTAGCGACAGGGGGGCAGAATGAAAAACTGTTTTTT
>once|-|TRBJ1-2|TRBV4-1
CASSQNIQVPFDGYTF
TGCGCCAGCAGCCAAAATATCCAGGTACCATTCGATGGCTACACCTTC
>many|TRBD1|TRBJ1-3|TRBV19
CASAKTGSGNTIYF
TGTGCCAGCGCGAAGACAGGGTCTGGAAACACCATATATTTT
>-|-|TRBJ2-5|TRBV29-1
CSAAGTETQYF
TGCAGCGCCGCGGGAACAGAGACCCAGTACTTC
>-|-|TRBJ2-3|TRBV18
CASSPTWGSTDTQYF
TGTGCCAGCTCACCGACGTGGGGGAGCACAGATACGCAGTATTTT
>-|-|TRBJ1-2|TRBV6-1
CASSPPGDSYGYTF
TGTGCCAGCAGCCCCCCGGGAGATAGCTATGGCTACACCTTC
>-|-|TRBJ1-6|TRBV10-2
CASSEITSPLHF
TGCGCCAGCAGTGAGATTACTTCACCCCTCCACTTT
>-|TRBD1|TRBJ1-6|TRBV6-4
CASSEQGTGGSRSPLHF
TGTGCCAGCAGTGAACAAGGGACAGGGGGCTCGCGTTCACCCCTCCACTTT
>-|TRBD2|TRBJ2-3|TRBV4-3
CASSPSGSSTDTQYF
TGCGCCAGCAGCCCTAGCGGGAGTAGCACAGATACGCAGTATTTT
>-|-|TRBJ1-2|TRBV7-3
CASSLSGPPTANYGYTF
TGTGCCAGCAGCTTAAGTGGACCCCCCACCGCGAACTATGGCTACACCTTC
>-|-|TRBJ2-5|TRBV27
CASSLSSQETQYF
TGTGCCAGCAGTTTATCTTCCCAAGAGACCCAGTACTTC
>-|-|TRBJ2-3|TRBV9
CASSVELGVRGTDTQYF
TGTGCCAGCAGCGTAGAATTGGGTGTGCGGGGCACAGATACGCAGTATTTT
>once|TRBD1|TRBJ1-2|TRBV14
CASSLAGTVYGYTF
TGTGCCAGCAGCCTTGCCGGGACAGTGTATGGCTACACCTTC
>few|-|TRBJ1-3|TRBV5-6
CASSFYSSGNTIYF
TGTGCCAGCAGCTTTTATAGCTCTGGAAACACCATATATTTT
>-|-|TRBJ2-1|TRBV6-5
CASSYDGDNEQFF
TGTGCCAGCAGTTACGACGGAGACAATGAGCAGTTCTTC